Here is one T cell receptor (beta chain) with its context. Its matching antigen is unknown. This sample was included in a study of OX40 agonist ivuxolimab in advanced cancers. As for the study in general: Partial responses were recorded for three patients, including one with hepatocellular carcinoma and two with cutaneous melanoma.

V was clipped by 7 bases and J by 9 bases, with 19 bases between them. There are 15 residues in the CDR3. The germline V gene has CDR1 SGHTA and CDR2 FQGNSA. Using immunoSEQ multiplex PCR, the repertoire was profiled, and TCRdb retains in-frame clones only, with some absent. The table has 30,000 to 40,000 clones, roughly nine tenths seen once. Points from the study as a whole: The antigens recognized by the expanded peripheral T cells, that is their antigen specificity, were not determined.

Sequencing was performed on CD4+ or CD8+ T cells sorted from blood, taken in a trial of the OX40 agonist ivuxolimab. The chain uses TRBV7-2 and TRBJ1-6; D is perhaps TRBD1 (5 bases). This TCR was recovered from an adult with an advanced solid tumor such as melanoma, head and neck, liver or kidney cancer. The CDR3 DNA sequence: TGTGCCAGCAACATCCTAGGGGTGCCTGGTTCACCCCTCCACTTT. Translated, it gives CASNILGVPGSPLHF.